This T cell receptor (beta chain) was observed in a study of blood T cells in healthy people across ages. The CDR3 contains 13 residues. The V gene lost 6 bases and the J gene lost 4 bases, with 15 bases spanning the gap. Germline lookup yields CDR1 DFQATT and CDR2 SNEGSKA (reference sequence). Through a sample-barcoded 5' primer and a J-beta primer mix, a second PCR was run for about 7 to 12 cycles. Through a template-switch adaptor with 12 random nucleotides, each cDNA molecule received a tag. All samples yielded 2.5 million or more CDR3-containing paired-end reads. TCRdb ran MiXCR on the 5' RACE reads and lists one entry per CDR3 protein. The data contain approximately 1.5 million distinct CDR3 sequences, almost 35% of them singletons.

The clonotype comes from a woman aged 25 to 39 in good health. This sequence joins TRBV20-1 and TRBJ1-1, with D hard to call. The sample taken for sequencing was blood. CDR3 amino acids: CSAPRAKGTEAFF. The DNA for the CDR3 is TGCAGTGCACCGAGGGCGAAAGGCACTGAAGCTTTCTTT.